This TCR beta chain appears in the sequencing data of a study of T cells in Graves' hyperthyroidism and ophthalmopathy. Researchers barred patients who had uncontrolled infection, other autoimmune disease, pregnancy or lactation. Using about 10 ml of fresh peripheral blood, PBMCs were prepared. V shed 5 bases and J 3 bases; nucleotides not matched to a gene: 4. Germline CDR1 SGHAT, CDR2 FQNNGV. This CDR3 has 13 amino acids. Amplified TCR beta CDR3 regions derived from RNA transcripts. The primer set for the first-round RT-PCR of the TCR CDR3 was HTBI. MiXCR, applied by TCRdb to the multiplex PCR reads, yields one record per CDR3 protein. The data hold some 370,000 distinct CDR3 sequences, with around 15% observed a single time. This clonotype came up a few times.

V usage is TRBV11-2 and J usage is TRBJ2-7, with 7 bases matching TRBD1. The source of this sequence is a man in his forties or fifties with Graves' ophthalmopathy. The sample taken for sequencing was blood. The CDR3 sequence: CASSPGQDYEQYF. The CDR3 DNA is TGTGCCAGCAGCCCCGGACAGGACTACGAGCAGTACTTC.